This is a list of T cell receptor beta chains from one sample in a study of T cells in tuberculosis. The repertoire was sequenced with immunoSEQ multiplex PCR; TCRdb's copy has only in-frame clones and lacks some. The profile shows tens of thousands of clones, about four fifths of them singletons. Sequencing input: CD1b-GMM tetramer-negative cells sorted from PBMCs. These receptors all come from an adult woman with latent tuberculosis. Both conserved end residues are part of each CDR3. A D gene is named only where the DNA matches it firmly. Only part of the rows carry a size: once, few, many, or a class if the clone is expanded.

d_gene,j_gene,abundance,v_gene,CDR3nt,CDR3aa
TRBD2,TRBJ2-1,-,TRBV4-3,TGCGCCAGCAGCCAGACTAGCGGGGAGTACAATGAGCAGTTCTTC,CASSQTSGEYNEQFF
-,TRBJ2-1,few,TRBV19,TGTGCCAGTAGTACGGGGGACTACAATGAGCAGTTCTTC,CASSTGDYNEQFF
TRBD1,TRBJ2-5,-,TRBV18,TGTGCCAGCTCACCGCGGGACAGGGGGGCTATCCAAGAGACCCAGTACTTC,CASSPRDRGAIQETQYF
-,TRBJ2-3,-,TRBV7-8,TGTGCCAGCAGCTTAGTGGGTCCCTGGGGCTCCTCCACAGATACGCAGTATTTT,CASSLVGPWGSSTDTQYF
-,TRBJ1-2,-,TRBV7-8,TGTGCCAGCAGCTTTGGGCAGGACTATGGCTACACCTTC,CASSFGQDYGYTF
TRBD1,TRBJ2-1,-,TRBV7-7,TGTGCCAGCAGCCCTCGGTCAGGGACAGGAGCGTACAATGAGCAGTTCTTC,CASSPRSGTGAYNEQFF
-,TRBJ1-2,-,TRBV7-6,TGTGCCAGCAGCTCAGGCCATTTCTATGGCTACACCTTC,CASSSGHFYGYTF
TRBD1,TRBJ1-2,-,TRBV6-4,TGTGCCAGCAGCGTCAACAGGGGCCCTAACTATGGCTACACCTTC,CASSVNRGPNYGYTF
TRBD1,TRBJ2-1,few,TRBV18,TGTGCCAGCTCTATCCGGGACAGAATCGAAAATGGGGAGCAGTTCTTC,CASSIRDRIENGEQFF
-,TRBJ1-5,-,TRBV6-5,TGTGCCAGCAGCCCCCATGGCAATCAGCCCCAGCATTTT,CASSPHGNQPQHF
-,TRBJ1-2,-,TRBV5-6,TGTGCCAGCAGCTGGGGGGGGAACTATGGCTACACCTTC,CASSWGGNYGYTF
TRBD2,TRBJ2-5,few,TRBV6-1,TGTGCCAGCAGCCCAGCGGGGGGGCGAGAGACCCAGTACTTC,CASSPAGGRETQYF
-,TRBJ1-2,-,TRBV7-9,TGTGCCAGCAGCTTAGATCTAAGGGGCTCTAACTATGGCTACACCTTC,CASSLDLRGSNYGYTF
-,TRBJ1-1,-,TRBV11-2,TGTGCCAGCAGTAGGGGTGAGGCCACTGAAGCTTTCTTT,CASSRGEATEAFF
TRBD1,TRBJ2-1,-,TRBV7-9,TGTGCCAGCAGCTCCTCAGGACAGGGGTCCGACCACTCCTACAATGAGCAGTTCTTC,CASSSSGQGSDHSYNEQFF
-,TRBJ2-1,once,TRBV9,TGTGCCAGCAGCGAGGGACTCCCGTCCTACAATGAGCAGTTCTTC,CASSEGLPSYNEQFF
-,TRBJ1-1,-,TRBV9,TGTGCCAGCAGCCCGAACAGGGAGAACACTGAAGCTTTCTTT,CASSPNRENTEAFF
TRBD2,TRBJ2-7,-,TRBV18,TGTGCCAGCTCACCACTATCTAGCGGGGGGTCCTACGAGCAGTACTTC,CASSPLSSGGSYEQYF
TRBD2,TRBJ2-7,-,TRBV19,TGTGCCAGTAGTATCGGCCGCGGGAGATCCTACGAGCAGTACTTC,CASSIGRGRSYEQYF
-,TRBJ2-3,-,TRBV18,TGTGCCAGCTCACCACTCTCCGGGATAGATACGCAGTATTTT,CASSPLSGIDTQYF
TRBD1,TRBJ1-1,-,TRBV5-8,TGTGCCAGCAGCTTTGGGACAGGGGTAACATTGAACACTGAAGCTTTCTTT,CASSFGTGVTLNTEAFF
-,TRBJ2-7,-,TRBV11-2,TGTGTCAGCAGCCTAGACCTTGGGGCCCCCTACGAGCAGTACTTC,CVSSLDLGAPYEQYF
-,TRBJ2-1,-,TRBV19,TGTGCCAGTAGAATGGGTAACGGGATGAATGAGCAGTTCTTC,CASRMGNGMNEQFF
-,TRBJ2-2,-,TRBV7-9,TGTGCCAGCAGTCAAACCGGGGAGCTGTTTTTT,CASSQTGELFF
-,TRBJ2-7,-,TRBV7-6,TGTGCCAGCAGCTTAGCGCGAGGAGAAGAGCAGTACTTC,CASSLARGEEQYF